The rows below give T cell receptor beta chains drawn from one sample of a study of T cells in Graves' hyperthyroidism and ophthalmopathy. From the multiplex PCR reads, TCRdb called clonotypes with MiXCR, one entry per CDR3 protein. The sample lists under 700,000 distinct CDR3 sequences, around 42% occurring once. Sequencing was performed on peripheral blood or thyroid tissue (not recorded which). The source is a woman under 30 with Graves' hyperthyroidism. Both conserved end residues are part of each CDR3. Each record gives: clone size, V gene, D gene, J gene, CDR3 protein, CDR3 DNA. A D gene is named only where the DNA matches it firmly. Not all rows give a size; the values are once, few, many and, for expanded clones, a class.

>-|TRBV29-1|TRBD1|TRBJ1-2
CSVEAGGYYTF
TGCAGCGTTGAAGCAGGGGGATACTACACCTTC
>few|TRBV6-1|-|TRBJ2-1
CASSEKAGSYNEQFF
TGTGCCAGCAGTGAGAAAGCGGGCTCCTACAATGAGCAGTTCTTC
>-|TRBV19|-|TRBJ2-2
CASSFREPELFF
TGTGCCAGTAGTTTCCGGGAGCCGGAGCTGTTTTTT
>few|TRBV7-9|-|TRBJ1-3
CASSLAAGQFSGNTIYF
TGTGCCAGCAGCTTAGCGGCCGGCCAGTTCTCTGGAAACACCATATATTTT
>-|TRBV7-2|TRBD1|TRBJ1-1
CASSPSQGAIEAFF
TGTGCCAGCAGCCCATCACAGGGGGCTATTGAAGCTTTCTTT
>-|TRBV29-1|TRBD2|TRBJ2-2
CSVAGDTGELFF
TGCAGTGTTGCGGGAGACACCGGGGAGCTGTTTTTT
>few|TRBV7-2|-|TRBJ2-7
CASSLGYRGDPYEQYF
TGTGCCAGCAGCTTAGGTTACCGCGGGGACCCCTACGAGCAGTACTTC
>few|TRBV7-2|-|TRBJ2-7
CASSNRDSYEQYF
TGTGCCAGCAGCAACAGGGATTCCTACGAGCAGTACTTC
>-|TRBV25-1|TRBD1|TRBJ1-2
CAGRRTGSDYGYTF
TGTGCCGGAAGAAGGACAGGGTCGGACTATGGCTACACCTTC
>-|TRBV7-4|-|TRBJ2-3
CASSLGLAVVKTSTDTQYF
TGTGCCAGCAGCTTAGGCCTCGCAGTAGTCAAAACTAGCACAGATACGCAGTATTTT
>few|TRBV20-1|-|TRBJ2-7
CSARSPGMAYEQYF
TGCAGTGCTAGATCGCCCGGTATGGCCTACGAGCAGTACTTC
>-|TRBV12-3/TRBV12-4|-|TRBJ1-5
CASSSGVALNQPQHF
TGTGCCAGCAGTTCAGGGGTCGCTCTCAATCAGCCCCAGCATTTT
>many|TRBV7-2|-|TRBJ1-2
CASTQSGGSNYGYTF
TGTGCCAGCACCCAGTCCGGCGGATCTAACTATGGCTACACCTTC
>-|TRBV7-8|-|TRBJ2-7
CASSLYGFEQYF
TGTGCCAGCAGTTTGTACGGATTCGAGCAGTACTTC
>-|TRBV6-5|-|TRBJ1-4
CASSLSDTESEKLFF
TGCGCCAGCAGCTTGTCGGACACCGAAAGTGAAAAACTGTTTTTT
>few|TRBV12-3/TRBV12-4|-|TRBJ1-3
CASSRRSSGNTIYF
TGTGCCAGCAGTCGACGGTCCTCTGGAAACACCATATATTTT
>many|TRBV29-1|-|TRBJ2-7
CSGSSGTYEQYF
TGCAGCGGGTCGAGTGGGACCTACGAGCAGTACTTC
>-|TRBV29-1|-|TRBJ1-2
CSSEVADNYGYTF
TGCAGCAGTGAAGTTGCGGACAACTATGGCTACACCTTC
>many|TRBV7-2|-|TRBJ2-7
CASSLVTNYEQYF
TGTGCCAGCAGCTTAGTTACTAACTACGAGCAGTACTTC
>-|TRBV10-2|-|TRBJ2-7
CASRQIYSYEQYF
TGTGCCAGCAGGCAGATCTACTCCTACGAGCAGTACTTC
>-|TRBV6-5|TRBD1|TRBJ1-5
CASSYTGTAYSNQPQHF
TGTGCCAGCAGTTACACAGGGACAGCTTATAGCAATCAGCCCCAGCATTTT
>-|TRBV20-1|-|TRBJ1-5
CSARVGPRDNQPQHF
TGCAGTGCTAGAGTCGGGCCAAGGGACAATCAGCCCCAGCATTTT
>-|TRBV2|-|TRBJ1-2
CASNLGGGYGYTF
TGTGCCAGCAACCTGGGGGGAGGATATGGCTACACCTTC
>many|TRBV12-3/TRBV12-4|TRBD1|TRBJ1-2
CASSLSRDRDYGYTF
TGTGCCAGCAGCCTGTCCCGGGACAGAGACTATGGCTACACCTTC
>-|TRBV6-5|-|TRBJ1-5
CASSYLQDRDQPQHF
TGTGCCAGCAGTTACCTCCAGGATAGAGATCAGCCCCAGCATTTT
>few|TRBV19|-|TRBJ2-5
CASTDWTQETQYF
TGTGCCAGTACGGACTGGACCCAAGAGACCCAGTACTTC
>-|TRBV7-2|-|TRBJ2-2
CASSQQTGELFF
TGTGCCAGCAGCCAACAGACTGGGGAGCTGTTTTTT
>-|TRBV29-1|-|TRBJ2-3
CSAPRVGGLSLTDTQYF
TGCAGCGCCCCTCGGGTTGGGGGGCTTTCTCTGACAGATACGCAGTATTTT
>-|TRBV12-3/TRBV12-4|-|TRBJ2-5
CASSGDREETQCF
TGTGCCAGCAGCGGTGACAGGGAGGAGACCCAGTGCTTC
>few|TRBV6-2/TRBV6-3|-|TRBJ2-7
CATGIFNEQYF
TGTGCCACCGGGATATTCAACGAGCAGTACTTC
>-|TRBV29-1|TRBD1|TRBJ1-2
CSAAETGTGYTF
TGCAGCGCAGCCGAGACAGGGACCGGCTACACCTTC
>-|TRBV20-1|-|TRBJ1-1
CSATYAGDETEAFF
TGCAGTGCAACGTACGCAGGGGATGAAACTGAAGCTTTCTTT
>-|TRBV7-9|-|TRBJ1-2
CASSLVGDGYGYTF
TGTGCCAGCAGCTTAGTTGGGGACGGCTATGGCTACACCTTC
>few|TRBV29-1|-|TRBJ2-1
CSVEYGYNEQFF
TGCAGCGTGGAATATGGGTACAATGAGCAGTTCTTC
>-|TRBV12-5|-|TRBJ2-2
CASSWTDSGELFF
TGTGCTAGTTCTTGGACAGATTCCGGGGAGCTGTTTTTT
>many|TRBV7-2|-|TRBJ1-4
CASSSGEKLFF
TGCGCCAGCAGCTCTGGTGAAAAACTGTTTTTT
>-|TRBV6-5|-|TRBJ2-7
CAISSGGEQYF
TGTGCCATCAGTTCCGGAGGCGAGCAGTACTTC
>-|TRBV20-1|TRBD1|TRBJ1-2
CSALPLDRFFYGYTF
TGCAGTGCTCTCCCATTGGACAGGTTCTTCTATGGCTACACCTTC
>few|TRBV6-1|-|TRBJ2-5
CASSEVWGETQYF
TGTGCCAGCAGTGAGGTCTGGGGCGAGACCCAGTACTTC
>-|TRBV5-1|-|TRBJ1-3
CASSSDLLSGNTICF
TGCGCCAGCAGCTCAGACCTTCTCTCTGGAAACACCATATGTTTT
>-|TRBV25-1|-|TRBJ1-6
CASSGFLRDRTSPLHF
TGTGCCAGCAGTGGATTCCTCCGGGATCGGACGTCACCCCTCCACTTT
>-|TRBV10-3|-|TRBJ2-7
CASSRVRETEQYF
TGTGCCAGCTCGCGGGTTAGGGAAACCGAGCAGTACTTC
>-|TRBV9|-|TRBJ2-5
CASNLPTGNQETQYF
TGTGCCAGCAACTTACCGACAGGCAACCAAGAGACCCAGTACTTC
>-|TRBV7-3|-|TRBJ2-5
CASSLGGRDSYF
TGTGCCAGCAGCTTAGGGGGGCGTGACTCATACTTC
>many|TRBV29-1|-|TRBJ1-1
CSVERGSEAFF
TGCAGCGTTGAAAGGGGATCTGAAGCTTTCTTT
>-|TRBV7-8|-|TRBJ2-5
CASSLRSLVRYQETQYF
TGTGCCAGCAGCTTACGGAGTCTCGTCAGGTACCAAGAGACCCAGTACTTC
>many|TRBV10-3|-|TRBJ1-1
CAISSGIFETEAFF
TGTGCCATCAGTTCAGGGATATTTGAGACTGAAGCTTTCTTT
>-|TRBV2|-|TRBJ1-2
CASSPPEVRYGYTF
TGTGCCAGCTCACCACCCGAAGTCCGCTATGGCTACACCTTC
>once|TRBV15|TRBD1|TRBJ1-6
CAASSSPPGQDHYNSPLHF
TGTGCCGCCAGTAGCTCTCCTCCGGGACAGGACCACTATAATTCACCCCTCCACTTT
>-|TRBV2|-|TRBJ2-7
CASSEEAVGYEQYF
TGTGCCAGCAGTGAAGAGGCGGTGGGCTACGAGCAGTACTTC
>many|TRBV20-1|TRBD1|TRBJ2-7
CSADAGTGEDEQYF
TGCAGTGCGGACGCCGGGACAGGGGAGGACGAGCAGTACTTC
>few|TRBV4-1|-|TRBJ2-7
CASSQEVEQYF
TGCGCCAGCAGCCAAGAGGTTGAGCAGTACTTC
>-|TRBV19|TRBD1|TRBJ1-2
CASSILSGTGRNYGYTF
TGTGCCAGTAGTATACTAAGTGGGACAGGGAGGAACTATGGCTACACCTTC
>few|TRBV2|-|TRBJ1-4
CASSPGGTGKEKLFF
TGTGCCAGCAGTCCCGGGGGGACCGGGAAGGAAAAACTGTTTTTT
>-|TRBV20-1|-|TRBJ1-3
CSARTGGDGNTIYF
TGCAGTGCCCGGACGGGGGGCGATGGAAACACCATATATTTT
>-|TRBV20-1|-|TRBJ1-6
CSAVGGDNSPLHF
TGCAGTGCGGTCGGGGGGGATAATTCACCCCTCCACTTT
>-|TRBV7-9|-|TRBJ1-2
CATKPQERVRGYTF
TGTGCCACGAAGCCACAGGAGCGCGTTCGTGGCTACACCTTC
>many|TRBV2|-|TRBJ1-1
CASSQSRSNTEAFF
TGTGCCAGTAGTCAGAGCCGCTCGAACACTGAAGCTTTCTTT
>-|TRBV24-1|-|TRBJ2-2
CATSEGELFF
TGTGCCACCAGTGAGGGGGAGCTGTTTTTT